A single sample gave rise to the 2 T cell receptor beta chains below, sequenced in a study of post-analysis software for immune sequencing data. The study, taken as a whole, reports: TRBV segments more frequent in patients than in controls numbered about five and included TRBV5-6, TRBV5-1 and TRBV20-1.

Their antigens are not known. Unique molecular identifiers tagged the TCR beta cDNA libraries. TCRdb independently ran MiXCR on the PCR reads; one entry per CDR3 protein. The table includes hundreds of thousands of distinct CDR3 sequences, 30% detected once. Source material: blood. The source is a girl aged 5-17 years with multiple sclerosis.

This chain uses TRBV5-1 with TRBJ1-4; perhaps TRBD1 as D (6 bases). The CDR3 spans 15 residues. Trimming removed 0 bases at V and 3 bases at J, with 9 bases between. Germline CDR1 is SGHRS and CDR2 is YFSETQ. Here the CDR3 reads CASSLVTGSNEKLFF. The CDR3 bases are TGCGCCAGCAGCTTGGTGACAGGATCTAATGAAAAACTGTTTTTT.

This chain uses TRBV10-3 with TRBJ1-5, with D unclear. CDR1 and CDR2 (germline): ENHRY, SYGVKD. V was clipped by 4 bases and J by 4 bases, with 14 bases between them. The CDR3 extends over 15 amino acids. The CDR3: CAISVGLGENQPQHF. CDR3 nucleotide sequence: TGTGCCATCAGTGTAGGGCTTGGGGAAAATCAGCCCCAGCATTTT.